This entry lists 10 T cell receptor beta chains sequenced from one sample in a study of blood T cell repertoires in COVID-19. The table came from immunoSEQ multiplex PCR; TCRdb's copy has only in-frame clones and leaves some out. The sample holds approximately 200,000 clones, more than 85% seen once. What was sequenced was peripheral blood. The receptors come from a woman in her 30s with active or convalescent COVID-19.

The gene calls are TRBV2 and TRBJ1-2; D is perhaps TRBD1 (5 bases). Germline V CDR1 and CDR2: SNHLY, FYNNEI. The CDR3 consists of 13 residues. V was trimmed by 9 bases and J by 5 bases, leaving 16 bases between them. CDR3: CASAGRPGYGYTF. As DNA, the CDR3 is TGTGCCAGTGCAGGGCGTCCCGGGTATGGCTACACCTTC.

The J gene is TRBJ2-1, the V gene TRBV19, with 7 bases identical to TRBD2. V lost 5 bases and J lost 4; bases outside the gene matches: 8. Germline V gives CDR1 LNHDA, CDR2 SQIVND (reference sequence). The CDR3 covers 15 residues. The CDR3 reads CASSLRNSGYNEQFF. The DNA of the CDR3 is TGTGCCAGTAGTTTAAGGAATAGCGGGTACAATGAGCAGTTCTTC.

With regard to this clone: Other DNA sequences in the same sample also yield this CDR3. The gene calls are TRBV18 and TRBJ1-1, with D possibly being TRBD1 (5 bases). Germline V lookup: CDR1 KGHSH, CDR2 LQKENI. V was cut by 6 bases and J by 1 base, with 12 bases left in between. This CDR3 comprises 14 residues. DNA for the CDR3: TGTGCCAGCTCCCCCTCCGGGGGGAACACTGAAGCTTTCTTT. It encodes CASSPSGGNTEAFF.

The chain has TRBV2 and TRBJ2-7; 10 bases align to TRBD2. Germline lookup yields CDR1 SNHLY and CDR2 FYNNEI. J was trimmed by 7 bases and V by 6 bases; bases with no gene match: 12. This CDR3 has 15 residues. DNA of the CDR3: TGTGCCAGCAGACCCGGACTAGCGGATCCTAGAGAGCAGTACTTC. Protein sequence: CASRPGLADPREQYF.

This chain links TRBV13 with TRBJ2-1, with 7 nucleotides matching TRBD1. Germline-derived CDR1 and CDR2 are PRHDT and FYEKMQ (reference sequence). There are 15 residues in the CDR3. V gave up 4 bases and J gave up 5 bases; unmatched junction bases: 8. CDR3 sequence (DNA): TGTGCCAGCAGCTACGCCGGGACAGCAAACAATGAGCAGTTCTTC. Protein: CASSYAGTANNEQFF. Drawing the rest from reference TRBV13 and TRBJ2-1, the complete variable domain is AAGVIQSPRHLIKEKRETATLKCYPIPRHDTVYWYQQGPGQDPQFLISFYEKMQSDKGSIPDRFSAQQFSDYHSELNMSSLELGDSALYFCASSYAGTANNEQFFGPGTRLTVL.

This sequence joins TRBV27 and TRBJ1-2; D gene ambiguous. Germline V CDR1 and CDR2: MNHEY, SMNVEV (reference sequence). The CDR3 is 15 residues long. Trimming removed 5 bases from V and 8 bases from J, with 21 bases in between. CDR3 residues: CASSVGPREGRGYTF. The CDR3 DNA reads TGTGCCAGCAGTGTCGGCCCCCGGGAAGGACGCGGCTACACCTTC.

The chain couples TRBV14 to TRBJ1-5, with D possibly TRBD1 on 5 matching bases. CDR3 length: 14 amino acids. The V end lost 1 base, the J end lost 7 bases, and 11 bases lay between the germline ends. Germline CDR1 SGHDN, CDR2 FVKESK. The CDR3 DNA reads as TGTGCCAGCAGCCAAGGTCAGGGCCCCCAGCCCCAGCATTTT. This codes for CASSQGQGPQPQHF.

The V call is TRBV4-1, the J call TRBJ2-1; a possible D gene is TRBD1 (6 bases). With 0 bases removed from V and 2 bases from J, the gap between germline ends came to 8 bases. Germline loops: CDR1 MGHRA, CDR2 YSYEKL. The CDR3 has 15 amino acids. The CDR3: CASSQDRGTYNEQFF. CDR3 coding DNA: TGCGCCAGCAGCCAAGACAGGGGCACCTACAATGAGCAGTTCTTC.

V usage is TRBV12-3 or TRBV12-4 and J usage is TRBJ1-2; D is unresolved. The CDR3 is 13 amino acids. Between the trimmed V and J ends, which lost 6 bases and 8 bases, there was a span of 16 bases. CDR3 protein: CASSLGIVRGYTF. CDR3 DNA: TGTGCCAGCAGCCTCGGGATAGTGAGGGGCTACACCTTC.

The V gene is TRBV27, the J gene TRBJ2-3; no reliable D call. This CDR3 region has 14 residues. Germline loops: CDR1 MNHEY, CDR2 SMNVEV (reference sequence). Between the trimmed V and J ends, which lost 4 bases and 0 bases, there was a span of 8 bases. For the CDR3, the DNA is TGTGCCAGCAGTTCGATACGGAGCACAGATACGCAGTATTTT. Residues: CASSSIRSTDTQYF.